Below are 7 T cell receptor beta chains sequenced from a single sample in a study of shared clonotypes between healthy human individuals. Naive CD8 populations comprised CD45RO-negative cells positively selected for CCR7, excluding terminally differentiated effector memory CD45RA+ cells. Clones were read by immunoSEQ multiplex PCR, and TCRdb kept only the in-frame ones, dropping some. The sample holds hundreds of thousands of clones, 96% seen once. Sequencing was done on a sample of naive CD8+ T cells sorted from blood. The receptors come from a woman in her 30s in good health.

The genes are TRBV5-4 and TRBJ2-2; no clear D. Trimming pared 6 bases from V and 3 bases from J, leaving 12 bases between. This CDR3 has 14 amino acids. Germline V gene data show CDR1 as SGHNT and CDR2 as YYREEE (reference sequence). The CDR3 loop reads CASNMDAYTGELFF. The CDR3 nucleotides are TGTGCCAGCAACATGGATGCTTACACCGGGGAGCTGTTTTTT.

This clone appeared once. The J gene is TRBJ2-3, the V gene TRBV5-1; 10 nucleotides agree with TRBD1. Trimming removed 3 bases from V and 1 base from J; junction bases left unmatched: 2. Germline CDR1 reads SGHRS; CDR2 reads YFSETQ. CDR3 size: 15 residues. The CDR3 DNA reads as TGCGCCAGCAGCTCCGGGACAGGGGGCACAGATACGCAGTATTTT. Translated, it gives CASSSGTGGTDTQYF.

This clone was counted a few times. Germline is not matched at one junction end, which may reflect a read error. The chain carries TRBV9 and TRBJ2-7; 16 bases fit TRBD2. This CDR3 region has 13 residues. Germline V gives CDR1 SGDLS, CDR2 YYNGEE. CDR3 in DNA: TGTGCCAGCAGCGACGGGACTAGCGGGAGGGCCCGCTTC. This codes for CASSDGTSGRARF.

The V gene is TRBV4-1, the J gene TRBJ1-4; no definite D call. Trimming stripped 9 bases from V and 8 bases from J, with 16 bases between. Looked up from germline, CDR1 is MGHRA and CDR2 is YSYEKL. The CDR3 length is 13 residues. CDR3 coding DNA: TGCGCCAGTGCCTGGACTTTGAAGGAAAAACTGTTTTTT. This gives the protein CASAWTLKEKLFF.

This clone came up a few times. This chain uses TRBV19 with TRBJ1-5; TRBD1 aligns across 12 bases. After removal of 3 bases from V and 3 bases from J, the junction contained 12 bases not matched to a gene. CDR3 length: 19 amino acids. CDR1 LNHDA and CDR2 SQIVND come from the germline V gene (reference sequence). The CDR3 sequence is CASSIPGQGAKRNNQPQHF. DNA of the CDR3: TGTGCCAGTAGTATCCCGGGACAGGGGGCGAAGCGAAACAATCAGCCCCAGCATTTT.

The chain carries TRBV28 and TRBJ1-2; 7 bases agree with TRBD1. CDR3 size: 15 residues. V gave up 7 bases and J gave up 0 bases; unmatched junction bases: 8. Germline V gene data show CDR1 as MDHEN and CDR2 as SYDVKM. CDR3: CASTDHRGANYGYTF. CDR3 coding DNA: TGTGCCAGCACGGATCACAGGGGAGCTAACTATGGCTACACCTTC.

J is TRBJ1-1 and V is TRBV2; unclear D gene. CDR3 length: 12 amino acids. Germline-derived CDR1 and CDR2 are SNHLY and FYNNEI. Trimming stripped 4 bases from V and 1 base from J, with 4 bases between. This CDR3 is CASSGPNTEAFF. The CDR3 DNA reads as TGTGCCAGCAGTGGACCGAACACTGAAGCTTTCTTT.